The 19 T cell receptor beta chains presented below share a single source sample, sequenced in a study of blood T cell repertoires in COVID-19. TCRdb's copy holds only in-frame clones and misses some; the assay was immunoSEQ multiplex PCR. The sample lists fewer than 200,000 clones, roughly four fifths occurring once. Sequenced material: peripheral blood. These receptors were collected from a man aged 65 to 85 with active or convalescent COVID-19.

J is TRBJ2-7 and V is TRBV7-2; 13 bases map to TRBD2. The CDR3 consists of 18 residues. The junction had 11 bases not matched to a gene; V was cut back by 5 bases and J by 1 base. In germline, CDR1 is SGHTA, CDR2 FQGNSA. CDR3 loop: CASSRLPGTSGTSYEQYF. Written as DNA, the CDR3 is TGTGCCAGCAGCCGCCTTCCCGGGACTAGCGGGACATCCTACGAGCAGTACTTC.

This chain links TRBV6-5 with TRBJ1-6; D ambiguous. The CDR3 covers 15 residues. V was pared by 2 bases and J by 8 bases, with 13 bases between. Germline CDR1 MNHEY, CDR2 SVGAGI. CDR3: CASSYNPSRDSPLHF. The CDR3 bases are TGTGCCAGCAGTTACAACCCCTCGAGAGATTCACCCCTCCACTTT.

The CDR3 here is CATSAASPGQSTGELFF. The DNA for the CDR3 is TGTGCCACCAGCGCAGCCTCCCCGGGACAGAGCACCGGGGAGCTGTTTTTT. The V gene is TRBV15, the J gene TRBJ2-2; 7 nucleotides agree with TRBD1. The length of the CDR3 is 17 residues. In germline, CDR1 is LNHNV, CDR2 YYDKDF (reference sequence). With 5 bases clipped from V and 4 bases from J, the junction kept 13 bases outside the gene matches.

Only one count was recorded for this clone. This chain joins TRBV10-2 and TRBJ2-7; 8 bases are a match to TRBD1. The CDR3 totals 15 residues. Per germline, CDR1 WSHSY and CDR2 SAAADI. Trimming removed 3 bases from V and 2 bases from J; junction bases left unmatched: 6. The CDR3, as DNA: TGCGCCAGCAGTGACAGGGGGCGCCCCCCCTACGAGCAGTACTTC. Its protein product is CASSDRGRPPYEQYF.

The chain carries TRBV18 and TRBJ1-4; D call uncertain. The CDR3 spans 14 residues. V was trimmed by 3 bases and J by 6 bases, leaving 11 bases between them. CDR1 and CDR2 (germline): KGHSH, LQKENI. Here the CDR3 reads CASSPPGPDEKLFF. The DNA for the CDR3 is TGTGCCAGCTCACCCCCGGGTCCGGATGAAAAACTGTTTTTT.

V gene TRBV6-5 combines with J gene TRBJ2-2, with TRBD2 matching 8 bases. The CDR3 sequence is 15 residues long. V was clipped by 4 bases and J by 8 bases; unmatched bases: 9. CDR1 MNHEY and CDR2 SVGAGI come from the germline V gene. CDR3 sequence (DNA): TGTGCCAGCAGTTCCTTAGCGGGATTGGAGGGGGAGCTGTTTTTT. Translation: CASSSLAGLEGELFF.

This clone has more than one count but fewer than ten. The chain carries TRBV6-2 or TRBV6-3 and TRBJ2-6; 7 bases are shared with TRBD1. The CDR3 spans 18 residues. The germline CDR1 and CDR2 sequences are MNHEY and SVGEGT. V trimming: 5 bases; J trimming: 0 bases; junction bases outside the gene matches: 10. The DNA of the CDR3 is TGTGCCAGCAGTAGTAGGTGGGACAGCATCTCTGGGGCCAACGTCCTGACTTTC. Its protein is CASSSRWDSISGANVLTF.

The chain links TRBV24-1 to TRBJ1-5; possibly TRBD1 for D (6 bases). The germline V gene has CDR1 KGHDR and CDR2 SFDVKD. V was pared by 9 bases and J by 9 bases, with 20 bases between. The CDR3 runs to 14 residues. The CDR3 coding sequence is TGTGCCACCGCGGACAGACAATCACACTTGCCCCAGCATTTT. Protein: CATADRQSHLPQHF.

The rearrangement joins TRBV3-1 (or the pseudogene TRBV3-2) to TRBJ2-1; the D gene is possibly TRBD1 (6 bases). The germline V and J ends were trimmed by 1 base and 2 bases, with 15 bases remaining between them. Germline CDR1 is LGHDT and CDR2 is YNNKEL (reference sequence). This CDR3 region has 17 residues. The CDR3 sequence: CASSQALGGEPYNEQFF. The DNA of the CDR3 is TGTGCCAGCAGCCAAGCTCTAGGGGGTGAGCCCTACAATGAGCAGTTCTTC.

This chain joins TRBV3-1 (or the pseudogene TRBV3-2) and TRBJ1-1; the D gene is possibly TRBD1 (5 bases). This CDR3 comprises 15 residues. V lost 4 bases, J lost 3 bases, and 15 bases lay in between. Germline CDR1 and CDR2: LGHDT and YNNKEL (reference sequence). The CDR3 reads CASSPRGVRYTEAFF. The CDR3, as DNA: TGTGCCAGCAGCCCCCGGGGGGTCAGGTACACTGAAGCTTTCTTT.

The chain has TRBV2 and TRBJ2-3, with TRBD1 identical over 10 bases. Looked up from germline, CDR1 is SNHLY and CDR2 is FYNNEI. Trimming removed 6 bases from V and 2 bases from J; junction bases left unmatched: 8. The CDR3 contains 16 residues. DNA of the CDR3: TGTGCCAGCAGAAGACAGGGGGCAGGGTTCACAGATACGCAGTATTTT. Translation: CASRRQGAGFTDTQYF.

J is TRBJ2-3 and V is TRBV6-5; 9 bases are shared with TRBD2. The CDR3 has 14 amino acids. Germline V gene sequence: CDR1 MNHEY, CDR2 SVGAGI. J gave up 6 bases and V 3 bases, and 4 bases lay outside the gene matches. The CDR3 spells CASSYGGGEDTQYF. The CDR3 DNA follows: TGTGCCAGCAGTTATGGCGGGGGGGAGGATACGCAGTATTTT.

This clone showed up just a few times. Other nucleotide sequences in the sample specify the same CDR3. The chain combines TRBV9 with TRBJ1-1; no clear D gene. CDR3 length: 15 residues. CDR1 and CDR2 from the germline V gene are SGDLS and YYNGEE. V lost 4 bases to trimming and J lost 0 bases, with 13 bases between them. CDR3 nucleotide sequence: TGTGCCAGCAGCCCCCGGGAGCTAGTGAACACTGAAGCTTTCTTT. It translates to CASSPRELVNTEAFF.

V gene TRBV5-6 combines with J gene TRBJ2-7; D may be TRBD1 (6 bases). V dropped 0 bases and J dropped 0 bases, with 7 bases sitting between them. From germline, CDR1 is SGHDT and CDR2 YYEEEE. CDR3 length: 14 residues. In DNA form, the CDR3 reads TGTGCCAGCAGCTTGGACAGGGCCTCCTACGAGCAGTACTTC. Translating it yields CASSLDRASYEQYF.

J is TRBJ1-4 and V is TRBV5-1; unclear D gene. Germline V gives CDR1 SGHRS, CDR2 YFSETQ. V lost 2 bases and J lost 0, with 8 bases in between. CDR3 length equals 15 residues. The CDR3 DNA is TGCGCCAGCAGCTTCGCACCAGCAACTAATGAAAAACTGTTTTTT. Translation gives CASSFAPATNEKLFF.

This clone was seen once. CDR3 protein: CASSQGTGGYGYTF. DNA for the CDR3: TGTGCCAGCAGCCAAGGGACAGGGGGCTATGGCTACACCTTC. The chain couples TRBV13 to TRBJ1-2; 11 positions agree with TRBD1. The V gene end was trimmed by 5 bases and the J gene end by 4 bases; junction bases not matched to a gene: 3. The germline V gene has CDR1 PRHDT and CDR2 FYEKMQ (reference sequence). CDR3 length equals 14 residues.

The V call is TRBV28, the J call TRBJ1-2; D ambiguous. This CDR3 has 15 amino acids. CDR1 MDHEN and CDR2 SYDVKM come from the germline V gene. V gave up 4 bases and J gave up 3 bases, with 15 bases separating them. The CDR3 DNA is TGTGCCAGCAGTTCGAGCCTTGGCGGGGACTATGGCTACACCTTC. Translated: CASSSSLGGDYGYTF.

The CDR3 region is CASSLASGSSYEQYF. DNA for the CDR3: TGTGCCAGCAGCTTAGCTAGCGGGAGCTCCTACGAGCAGTACTTC. The gene calls are TRBV7-2 and TRBJ2-7, with TRBD2 identical over 9 bases. Losses at the gene ends were 0 bases for V and 0 bases for J; bases not matched to a gene: 0. The germline V gene has CDR1 SGHTA and CDR2 FQGNSA. CDR3 length equals 15 residues.

The V gene is TRBV7-9, the J gene TRBJ1-4; 11 nucleotides agree with TRBD1. The CDR3 sequence is 15 residues long. V trimming: 0 bases; J trimming: 7 bases; junction bases outside the gene matches: 1. Germline loops: CDR1 SEHNR, CDR2 FQNEAQ (reference sequence). The CDR3 sequence: CASSLAGTGGEKLFF. The CDR3 bases are TGTGCCAGCAGCTTAGCGGGGACAGGGGGTGAAAAACTGTTTTTT.